This TCR beta chain derives from a study of blood T cells in healthy people across ages. General study findings and limits: The unsorted PBMCs prevented any conclusive comparison of naive versus antigen-experienced cells.

This clonotype was counted only a few times. What it binds is not known. Through a sample-barcoded 5' primer and a J-beta primer mix, a second PCR was run for roughly 6 to 12 cycles. The template-switch adaptor, which had 12 random nucleotides, put a tag on each cDNA molecule. TCRdb analysed the 5' RACE reads with MiXCR anew, one entry per CDR3 protein. The sample shows 2 million or so distinct CDR3 sequences, 49% of them seen only once. The germline gives CDR1 DFQATT, CDR2 SNEGSKA (reference sequence). The CDR3 sequence is 13 residues long. Trimming removed 0 bases from V and 8 bases from J, with 11 bases in between.

The receptor was derived from a middle-aged woman in good health. This chain joins TRBV20-1 and TRBJ2-4; D not certain. Material for sequencing was blood. Here the CDR3 reads CSARDYAGDIQYF. In DNA form, the CDR3 reads TGCAGTGCTAGAGATTACGCTGGGGACATTCAGTACTTC.